Listed here are 14 T cell receptor beta chains from one sample, sequenced in a study of T cells in Graves' hyperthyroidism and ophthalmopathy. The TCR beta CDR3 regions underwent amplification using RNA transcripts as the source. HTBI primers drove first-round RT-PCR of the TCR CDR3. TCRdb re-derived calls from the multiplex PCR reads in MiXCR, one entry per CDR3 protein. The sample includes roughly 250,000 distinct CDR3 sequences, 20% to 25% of them seen just once. The source material was blood. These receptors originate from a man aged 30 to 45 with Graves' ophthalmopathy.

This clonotype was counted a few times. J is TRBJ2-2 and V is TRBV7-8; the D gene could be TRBD1 or TRBD2 (5 bases each). The CDR3 extends over 16 amino acids. Germline V gene data show CDR1 as SGHVS and CDR2 as FQNEAQ. V was cut by 2 bases and J by 4 bases, with 14 bases left in between. CDR3 sequence: CASSLRQGDFTGELFF. The DNA of the CDR3 is TGTGCCAGCAGCTTAAGGCAGGGAGATTTCACCGGGGAGCTGTTTTTT.

The V and J genes are TRBV12-3 or TRBV12-4 and TRBJ1-1, with D hard to call. The V gene lost 3 bases and the J gene lost 8 bases, with 16 bases spanning the gap. The CDR3 is 14 residues long. The CDR3 region has the DNA TGTGCCAGCAGTTTGACACCCAACCCAGTGGAAGCTTTCTTT. Translating it yields CASSLTPNPVEAFF.

V and J are TRBV3-1 and TRBJ2-1; no reliable D call. Trimming took 0 bases from V and 0 from J, leaving 18 bases between them. This CDR3 contains 19 residues. CDR1 and CDR2 (germline): LGHDT, YNNKEL (reference sequence). The chain's CDR3 is CASSQDEGKKPSSYNEQFF. CDR3 in DNA: TGTGCCAGCAGCCAAGATGAAGGGAAGAAGCCAAGCTCCTACAATGAGCAGTTCTTC.

V and J are TRBV6-4 and TRBJ1-1; D may be TRBD1 (5 bases). Germline V gene data show CDR1 as MRHNA and CDR2 as SNTAGT. This CDR3 is built from 14 residues. Trimming removed 4 bases from V and 6 bases from J, with 15 bases in between. CDR3 sequence: CASSATRQSAEAFF. DNA for the CDR3: TGTGCCAGCAGTGCCACTCGACAGAGCGCTGAAGCTTTCTTT.

The chain links TRBV19 to TRBJ2-7; D is ambiguous. From germline, CDR1 is LNHDA and CDR2 SQIVND (reference sequence). The CDR3 is made up of 14 amino acids. Trimming took off 1 base at V and 3 bases at J, with 10 bases between the two ends. In nucleotides, the CDR3 is TGTGCCAGTAGTATAGTCGACGGCAACTACGAGCAGTACTTC. Translation: CASSIVDGNYEQYF.

This clonotype was observed many times. This chain joins TRBV15 and TRBJ2-7, with D perhaps TRBD1 or TRBD2 (6 bases each). This CDR3 contains 15 residues. Per the germline V gene, CDR1 is LNHNV and CDR2 is YYDKDF (reference sequence). V lost 3 bases and J lost 3, with 15 bases in between. For the CDR3, the DNA is TGTGCCACCAGCAGGGCGGGTGGAGGGGGCTACGAGCAGTACTTC. The encoded protein is CATSRAGGGGYEQYF. The complete variable domain, with remaining parts taken from reference TRBV15 and TRBJ2-7, reads DAMVIQNPRYQVTQFGKPVTLSCSQTLNHNVMYWYQQKSSQAPKLLFHYYDKDFNNEADTPDNFQSRRPNTSFCFLDIRSPGLGDTAMYLCATSRAGGGGYEQYFGPGTRLTVT.

This clonotype was detected many times. The rearrangement joins TRBV3-1 to TRBJ1-4, with TRBD1 as a possible D gene (6 bases). CDR3 size: 16 residues. V lost 5 bases, J lost 5 bases, and 18 bases lay in between. The V gene's germline CDR1 is LGHDT and CDR2 YNNKEL (reference sequence). DNA of the CDR3: TGTGCCAGCAGCGAGGCGCGGGGACACGGAAATGAAAAACTGTTTTTT. Translating gives CASSEARGHGNEKLFF.

This chain uses TRBV28 with TRBJ1-3; D is possibly TRBD1 (5 bases). The germline V gene encodes CDR1 MDHEN and CDR2 SYDVKM. V dropped 3 bases and J dropped 2 bases, with 23 bases sitting between them. This CDR3 region has 19 residues. The CDR3: CASSFVGFGRVRPGNTIYF. The CDR3 DNA reads TGTGCCAGCAGTTTTGTTGGTTTTGGCAGGGTGAGGCCTGGAAACACCATATATTTT.

This clonotype occurred a few times. The rearrangement links TRBV5-1 to TRBJ1-2, with D uncertain. CDR3 length: 14 residues. Trimming stripped 0 bases from V and 5 bases from J, with 11 bases between. Germline V gives CDR1 SGHRS, CDR2 YFSETQ. Here the CDR3 DNA reads TGCGCCAGCAGCTTGGACAAAGGTCGGTATGGCTACACCTTC. Amino acids: CASSLDKGRYGYTF.

CDR3 DNA: TGCGCCAGCAGCAGCGGACAGGGGGGCACCGGGGAGCTGTTTTTT. Encoded protein: CASSSGQGGTGELFF. The rearrangement joins TRBV5-1 to TRBJ2-2; 10 bases align to TRBD1. Germline trimming cut 4 bases from V and 4 bases from J; bases unmatched to any gene: 4. The germline V gene encodes CDR1 SGHRS and CDR2 YFSETQ. There are 15 residues in the CDR3.

With respect to this clonotype: A read error may produce the germline difference seen at one junction end. This chain connects TRBV27 to TRBJ2-5; D ambiguous. The CDR3 runs 16 residues. Germline V lookup: CDR1 MNHEY, CDR2 SMNVEV (reference sequence). CDR3 region: CASSLRSRSLQETQHF. The CDR3 DNA reads as TGTGCCAGCAGTTTGCGGTCCCGAAGCCTTCAAGAGACCCAGCACTTC.

The V and J genes are TRBV24-1 and TRBJ2-3; TRBD2 aligns across 15 bases. The CDR3 length is 19 residues. The V gene end was trimmed by 4 bases and the J gene end by 1 base; junction bases not matched to a gene: 8. CDR1 and CDR2 (germline): KGHDR, SFDVKD. The DNA of the CDR3 is TGTGCCACCAGTGACCCGGGACTAGCGGGAGGCCCTGGCACAGATACGCAGTATTTT. This encodes CATSDPGLAGGPGTDTQYF.

This clonotype was seen more than once but under ten times. This chain uses TRBV12-3 or TRBV12-4 with TRBJ2-1, with 7 bases matching TRBD2. The CDR3 covers 17 residues. Trimming at V came to 1 base and at J to 7 bases, leaving 13 bases not matched to a gene. Written as DNA, the CDR3 is TGTGCCAGCAGTTTAGGCGGCGGGAGACGGGGGAGGAATGAGCAGTTCTTC. Encoded protein: CASSLGGGRRGRNEQFF.

This clonotype was recorded at least ten times. V is TRBV6-1 and J is TRBJ1-1; D gene ambiguous. Trimming stripped 7 bases from V and 1 base from J, with 13 bases between. The CDR3 runs 14 residues. Germline V gene lookup returns CDR1 MNHNS and CDR2 SASEGT. The CDR3 reads CASKRETANTEAFF. In DNA, the CDR3 is TGTGCCAGCAAAAGAGAGACTGCGAACACTGAAGCTTTCTTT.